This TCR beta chain appears in the sequencing data of a study of blood T cell repertoires in COVID-19. The age range of participants was 18 to 89 years, with residence in around 22 US areas. Repertoires were generated with immunoSEQ multiplex PCR, while TCRdb's copy carries only in-frame clones and drops some. This table has roughly 400,000 clones, roughly nine tenths appearing once. About this clone: Other nucleotide sequences from this sample produce the same CDR3.

The receptor's source is a man aged 25-40 years who had recovered from COVID-19. Source material: PBMCs or T cells enriched from blood (not recorded which).

DNA for the CDR3: TGCGCCAGCAGCCAGGACAGGAGCTCTGGAAACACCATATATTTT. Encoded protein: CASSQDRSSGNTIYF. The chain couples TRBV4-1 to TRBJ1-3; 7 bases are shared with TRBD1. J gave up 0 bases and V 3 bases, and 2 bases lay outside the gene matches. The CDR3 sequence is 15 residues long. Germline V lookup: CDR1 MGHRA, CDR2 YSYEKL.